These 7 T cell receptor beta chains originate from one sample sequenced in a study of Ad26.COV2.S vaccination and SARS-CoV-2 variants. Treatment specified: about 20 received Ad26.COV2.S at low or high dose, single or two shots; 5 received placebo; per-sample allocation not given. Sampling took place 63 days after the first vaccine or placebo injection. Sequencing was performed with immunoSEQ multiplex PCR; in TCRdb, only in-frame clones are kept and a portion is missing. The sample has roughly 400,000 clones, around 89% seen once. The specimen comprised peripheral blood, sampled in a trial of Ad26.COV2.S vaccine versus placebo. The receptors shown here come from a person between 18 and 65 years old who received the Ad26.COV2.S COVID-19 vaccine or a placebo.

V is TRBV9 and J is TRBJ2-1, with D perhaps being TRBD1 or TRBD2 (6 bases each). Germline V gives CDR1 SGDLS, CDR2 YYNGEE. The CDR3 runs to 13 residues. V dropped 4 bases and J dropped 10 bases, with 15 bases sitting between them. The CDR3 region is CASSIPGGREQFF. The CDR3 DNA follows: TGTGCCAGCAGCATACCCGGGGGCCGGGAGCAGTTCTTC.

The chain couples TRBV12-5 to TRBJ2-1; TRBD1 matches 7 bases. This CDR3 has 16 amino acids. V lost 6 bases to trimming and J lost 2 bases; unmatched junction nucleotides: 10. Germline V gives CDR1 LGHNT, CDR2 FRNRAP. The CDR3 DNA follows: TGTGCTAGTGGCCCTTTAGGACAGGTTCCCTACAATGAGCAGTTCTTC. Amino acids: CASGPLGQVPYNEQFF.

V is TRBV5-1 and J is TRBJ2-5; 8 positions match TRBD1. Germline CDR1 is SGHRS and CDR2 is YFSETQ. The J segment lost 0 bases and the V segment lost 0 bases, leaving 1 base of the junction unmatched. This CDR3 is 15 amino acids long. CDR3 in amino acids: CASSLGTGYQETQYF. The CDR3 DNA reads TGCGCCAGCAGCTTGGGGACAGGGTACCAAGAGACCCAGTACTTC. Filled out from reference TRBV5-1 and TRBJ2-5, the complete variable domain reads KAGVTQTPRYLIKTRGQQVTLSCSPISGHRSVSWYQQTPGQGLQFLFEYFSETQRNKGNFPGRFSGRQFSNSRSEMNVSTLELGDSALYLCASSLGTGYQETQYFGPGTRLLVL.

A word on this clone: This sample includes further DNA sequences coding for the same CDR3. This chain links TRBV6-5 with TRBJ2-7; no firm D call. Germline CDR1 is MNHEY and CDR2 is SVGAGI. This CDR3 is built from 14 residues. Trimming stripped 0 bases from V and 1 base from J, with 7 bases between. CDR3 coding DNA: TGTGCCAGCAGTTACTCGAATCCGTCCTACGAGCAGTACTTC. It specifies CASSYSNPSYEQYF.

Note on this clone: One junction end disagrees with the germline gene, perhaps due to a read error. The J gene is TRBJ2-5, the V gene TRBV25-1; possible D gene TRBD2, 5 bases. CDR3 length equals 14 residues. The germline V gene has CDR1 MGHDK and CDR2 SYGVNS. The CDR3, as DNA: TGTGCCAGCAGTGGATACCCCCACCCATCGGAGGTAAACTTC. Translation: CASSGYPHPSEVNF.

The V and J genes are TRBV6-4 and TRBJ2-3, with D unclear. V was shortened by 3 bases and J by 0 bases, with 13 bases between the two germline ends. Per the germline V gene, CDR1 is MRHNA and CDR2 is SNTAGT. The CDR3 sequence is 16 residues long. This CDR3 reads CASSEVAALSTDTQYF. CDR3 DNA: TGTGCCAGCAGTGAGGTTGCGGCCCTGAGCACAGATACGCAGTATTTT.

This chain joins TRBV3-1 (or the pseudogene TRBV3-2) and TRBJ1-6, with D perhaps TRBD1 (6 bases). There are 15 residues in the CDR3. V lost 0 bases and J lost 9, with 12 bases in between. Germline V gene lookup returns CDR1 LGHDT and CDR2 YNNKEL (reference sequence). The CDR3 region is CASSQEKGVVSPLHF. Written as DNA, the CDR3 is TGTGCCAGCAGCCAAGAGAAGGGGGTCGTTTCACCCCTCCACTTT.